A selection of T cell receptor beta chains follows, all from one sample in a study of blood T cell repertoires in COVID-19. Profiling relied on immunoSEQ multiplex PCR, and the TCRdb table lists in-frame clones only, not all of them. The sample lists 160,000 or so clones, over 80% seen once, with 3.5% to 4% in the top ten. Sequencing input: peripheral blood. The receptors here all came from a woman in her sixties or seventies who had recovered from COVID-19. The CDR3 runs from the conserved cysteine through the conserved F or W. A D gene is named only where the DNA matches it firmly. Size is omitted from some rows. Given values are once, few, many or a class for expanded clones.

cdr3_length | clone_size | d_call | j_call | v_call | cdr3_aa | cdr3_nt
17 | once | TRBD1 | TRBJ1-2 | TRBV3-1/TRBV3-2 | CASSHSNAGQDNYGYTF | TGTGCCAGCAGCCACTCTAACGCGGGACAGGATAACTATGGCTACACCTTC
19 | NA | NA | TRBJ1-5 | TRBV28 | CASSSYSRGGGYSNQPQHF | TGTGCCAGCAGTTCCTACTCACGGGGGGGAGGATATAGCAATCAGCCCCAGCATTTT
15 | NA | TRBD1 | TRBJ1-2 | TRBV19 | CASSAAAGQPEGYTF | TGTGCCAGTAGCGCCGCTGCGGGACAGCCTGAGGGCTACACCTTC
14 | NA | NA | TRBJ2-5 | TRBV5-1 | CASSLTGLQETQYF | TGCGCCAGCAGCTTGACGGGACTCCAAGAGACCCAGTACTTC
15 | NA | NA | TRBJ1-6 | TRBV3-1/TRBV3-2 | CASSQAGGYNSPLHF | TGTGCCAGCAGCCAAGCGGGGGGTTATAATTCACCCCTCCACTTT
18 | NA | TRBD1 | TRBJ1-3 | TRBV11-2 | CASSTPPRDGRGKYTIYF | TGTGCCAGCAGCACCCCACCTCGCGACGGCAGGGGGAAATACACCATATATTTT
16 | NA | NA | TRBJ1-6 | TRBV28 | CASSLYSEGNVSPLHF | TGTGCCAGCAGTTTATATTCGGAGGGAAATGTTTCACCCCTCCACTTT
15 | NA | TRBD1 | TRBJ1-5 | TRBV3-1/TRBV3-2 | CASSRPDRANQPQHF | TGTGCCAGCAGCCGCCCGGACAGGGCCAATCAGCCCCAGCATTTT
14 | NA | NA | TRBJ2-7 | TRBV14 | CASSLPHLKYEQYF | TGTGCCAGCAGCCTCCCACATCTTAAATACGAGCAGTACTTC
15 | NA | TRBD2 | TRBJ2-5 | TRBV6-5 | CASSIYGGFQETQYF | TGTGCCAGCAGCATTTACGGGGGGTTTCAAGAGACCCAGTACTTC
13 | NA | NA | TRBJ1-4 | TRBV2 | CASGRGTNEKLFF | TGTGCCAGCGGTAGGGGGACTAATGAAAAACTGTTTTTT
13 | NA | TRBD2 | TRBJ2-7 | TRBV12-3/TRBV12-4 | CASSPGLAAEQYF | TGTGCCAGCAGCCCGGGACTAGCAGCCGAGCAGTACTTC
15 | NA | NA | TRBJ2-7 | TRBV5-1 | CASSLGPAGETEQYF | TGCGCCAGCAGCTTGGGTCCGGCAGGGGAAACCGAGCAGTACTTC
17 | NA | TRBD2 | TRBJ2-5 | TRBV18 | CASSPPGLAGVQETQYF | TGTGCCAGCTCACCGCCGGGACTAGCGGGGGTACAAGAGACCCAGTACTTC
14 | NA | NA | TRBJ1-1 | TRBV5-1 | CASSLGTENTEAFF | TGCGCCAGCAGCTTAGGAACAGAGAACACTGAAGCTTTCTTT
14 | NA | NA | TRBJ1-2 | TRBV28 | CASSLTGTHYGYTF | TGTGCCAGCAGTTTAACAGGCACCCACTATGGCTACACCTTC
13 | NA | NA | TRBJ2-5 | TRBV19 | CASSLGAGETQYF | TGTGCCAGTAGCTTAGGGGCCGGGGAGACCCAGTACTTC
12 | NA | NA | TRBJ1-2 | TRBV28 | CASLLANYGYTF | TGTGCCAGCTTGTTAGCTAACTATGGCTACACCTTC
16 | NA | NA | TRBJ2-5 | TRBV5-1 | CASSLFPTGTGETQYF | TGCGCCAGCAGCTTGTTTCCCACAGGGACCGGGGAGACCCAGTACTTC
15 | NA | NA | TRBJ2-7 | TRBV2 | CASSLSGASSGEQYF | TGTGCCAGCAGCCTGTCAGGGGCTAGTTCAGGCGAGCAGTACTTC
17 | NA | TRBD1 | TRBJ1-4 | TRBV4-3 | CASSQDERQGYNEKLFF | TGCGCCAGCAGCCAAGATGAGAGACAGGGCTACAATGAAAAACTGTTTTTT
13 | NA | NA | TRBJ2-7 | TRBV4-2 | CASSQASSYEQYF | TGTGCCAGCAGCCAAGCTAGCTCCTACGAGCAGTACTTC
14 | NA | NA | TRBJ2-5 | TRBV9 | CASSVGWAQETQYF | TGTGCCAGCAGCGTAGGGTGGGCCCAAGAGACCCAGTACTTC
15 | NA | TRBD1 | TRBJ2-5 | TRBV9 | CASSTRDRVGETQYF | TGTGCCAGCAGCACCCGGGACAGGGTAGGGGAGACCCAGTACTTC
13 | once | TRBD1 | TRBJ2-7 | TRBV12-3/TRBV12-4 | CASSLNRGDEQYF | TGTGCCAGCAGTCTTAACAGGGGTGACGAGCAGTACTTC
15 | NA | TRBD2 | TRBJ2-1 | TRBV15 | CATSRTSGGEHEQFF | TGTGCCACCAGCAGGACTAGCGGGGGGGAGCATGAGCAGTTCTTC
12 | once | TRBD1 | TRBJ1-2 | TRBV19 | CAARAGGSGYTF | TGTGCCGCACGGGCAGGGGGTTCTGGCTACACCTTC